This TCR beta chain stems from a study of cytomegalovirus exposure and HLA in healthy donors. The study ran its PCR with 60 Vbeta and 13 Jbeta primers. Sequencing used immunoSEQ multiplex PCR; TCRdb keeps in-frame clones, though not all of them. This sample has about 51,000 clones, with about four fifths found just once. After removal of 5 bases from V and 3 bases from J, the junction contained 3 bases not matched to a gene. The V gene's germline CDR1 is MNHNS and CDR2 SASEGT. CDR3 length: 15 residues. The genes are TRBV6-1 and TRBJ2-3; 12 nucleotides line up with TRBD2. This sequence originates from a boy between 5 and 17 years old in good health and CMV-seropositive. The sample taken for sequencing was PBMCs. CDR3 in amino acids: CASSRTSGETDTQYF. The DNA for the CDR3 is TGTGCCAGCAGTCGGACTAGCGGGGAAACAGATACGCAGTATTTT.